These T cell receptor beta chains were read from a single sample in a study of T cells in Graves' hyperthyroidism and ophthalmopathy. TCRdb fed the multiplex PCR reads into MiXCR, producing one record per CDR3 protein. The repertoire includes over 250,000 distinct CDR3 sequences, approximately 15% of them detected once, and around 58% sits in the top ten. The sequenced sample consisted of blood. Receptor source: a woman between 55 and 75 years old with Graves' ophthalmopathy. Both conserved end residues are part of each CDR3. The D gene is left open where the match is weak. Clone size is given for some rows only: seen once, a few or many times, or a class if the clone is expanded.

V,length,D,size,J,CDR3,DNA
TRBV19,14,-,few,TRBJ1-5,CASSTVQTNQPQHF,TGTGCCAGTAGTACGGTACAGACGAATCAGCCCCAGCATTTT
TRBV4-2,16,-,-,TRBJ1-2,CASSQDERGGNYGYTF,TGTGCCAGCAGCCAAGATGAAAGGGGAGGGAACTATGGCTACACCTTC
TRBV3-1,14,TRBD1,-,TRBJ1-2,CASSQQGAGYGYTF,TGTGCCAGCAGCCAACAGGGGGCCGGCTATGGCTACACCTTC
TRBV28,13,-,-,TRBJ2-2,CASRPAVTGELFF,TGTGCCAGCAGGCCGGCGGTGACCGGGGAGCTGTTTTTT
TRBV5-1,17,-,many,TRBJ2-6,CASSLDGTSTGANVLTF,TGCGCCAGCAGCTTGGATGGGACAAGTACTGGGGCCAACGTCCTGACTTTC
TRBV3-1,14,TRBD1,many,TRBJ1-1,CASSRGQGGSEAFF,TGTGCCAGCAGCCGCGGACAGGGGGGATCTGAAGCTTTCTTT
TRBV7-2,14,-,many,TRBJ2-7,CASSLVAGMYEQYF,TGTGCCAGCAGCTTAGTGGCAGGGATGTACGAGCAGTACTTC
TRBV5-1,14,-,-,TRBJ2-1,CASSFLLGSYEQFF,TGTGCCAGCAGCTTTCTTCTGGGCTCCTACGAGCAGTTCTTC
TRBV7-9,18,TRBD1,few,TRBJ2-6,CASSVRDRVFSGANVLTF,TGTGCCAGCAGCGTCCGGGACAGGGTCTTCTCTGGGGCCAACGTCCTGACTTTC
TRBV29-1,13,TRBD2,many,TRBJ2-3,CSVGTSGSGTQYF,TGCAGCGTTGGGACTAGCGGGAGTGGTACGCAGTATTTT
TRBV10-2,14,TRBD1,-,TRBJ1-1,CASIPDTGVTEAFF,TGCGCCAGCATCCCTGATACAGGGGTTACTGAAGCTTTCTTT
TRBV5-6,15,TRBD1,-,TRBJ2-3,CASSWTGDRTDTQYF,TGTGCCAGCAGTTGGACAGGGGACCGCACAGATACGCAGTATTTT
TRBV7-2,14,-,many,TRBJ1-2,CASSLASGNNGYTF,TGTGCCAGCAGCTTAGCGTCCGGGAACAATGGCTACACCTTC
TRBV4-1,16,-,-,TRBJ1-3,CASSQGPDYSRNTIYF,TGCGCCAGCAGCCAAGGGCCCGATTATTCGAGAAACACCATATATTTT
TRBV7-9,20,-,once,TRBJ1-3,CASSLAFLNSGVQSGNTIYF,TGTGCCAGCAGCTTAGCTTTTCTGAATTCGGGGGTCCAATCTGGAAACACCATATATTTT
TRBV7-3,14,-,many,TRBJ2-1,CASSETREHNEQFF,TGTGCCAGCAGCGAAACCCGGGAACACAATGAGCAGTTCTTC
TRBV3-1,13,-,many,TRBJ2-5,CASSQDLDLSQYF,TGTGCCAGCAGCCAAGATCTTGACCTCTCCCAGTACTTC
TRBV10-3,14,TRBD1,-,TRBJ2-7,CAISDPGTAYEQYF,TGTGCCATCAGTGACCCCGGGACAGCCTACGAGCAGTACTTC
TRBV20-1,14,-,many,TRBJ1-2,CSASIRDTNYGYTF,TGCAGTGCTAGTATCCGGGACACTAACTATGGCTACACCTTC
TRBV20-1,16,TRBD1,many,TRBJ1-2,CSARDRVTVSNYGYTF,TGCAGTGCTAGGGACAGGGTGACAGTGTCTAACTATGGCTACACCTTC
TRBV12-3/TRBV12-4,15,-,few,TRBJ2-6,CASSFWGSGVNVLTF,TGTGCCAGCAGTTTTTGGGGCTCTGGGGTCAACGTCCTGACTTTC
TRBV4-2,15,-,-,TRBJ2-1,CASTTGGQPYNEQFF,TGTGCCAGCACCACCGGGGGGCAACCCTACAATGAGCAGTTCTTC
TRBV11-2,15,-,many,TRBJ1-5,CASSLGGGAGQPQHF,TGTGCCAGCAGCTTAGGGGGGGGCGCGGGCCAGCCCCAGCATTTT
TRBV5-1,16,-,many,TRBJ2-4,CASSLTGSITKNIQYF,TGCGCCAGCAGCTTGACAGGATCGATTACCAAAAACATTCAGTACTTC
TRBV29-1,12,-,few,TRBJ2-1,CSVDEGANEQFF,TGCAGCGTTGACGAGGGCGCCAATGAGCAGTTCTTC
TRBV29-1,12,TRBD1,many,TRBJ2-7,CSVDRGPYEQYF,TGCAGCGTGGACAGGGGGCCCTACGAGCAGTACTTC
TRBV6-2/TRBV6-3,18,-,many,TRBJ1-5,CASSYEPDLVDQNQPQHF,TGTGCCAGCAGTTATGAACCCGACCTAGTTGATCAGAATCAGCCCCAGCATTTT
TRBV5-1,14,-,few,TRBJ2-5,CASSSSRGYETQYF,TGCGCCAGCAGCTCGTCCCGGGGCTATGAGACCCAGTACTTC
TRBV5-6,14,-,-,TRBJ1-3,CASGGMTSGNTIYF,TGTGCCAGCGGGGGGATGACATCTGGAAACACCATATATTTT
TRBV18,15,-,many,TRBJ2-7,CASSPNDGSGDEQYF,TGTGCCAGCTCACCAAACGATGGGAGTGGGGACGAGCAGTACTTC
TRBV9,15,TRBD1,-,TRBJ1-6,CASSVDGRGVSPLHF,TGTGCCAGCAGCGTAGACGGCAGGGGGGTTTCACCCCTCCACTTT
TRBV7-2,13,-,many,TRBJ1-2,CASSSEGFLGYTF,TGTGCCAGCAGCTCCGAGGGGTTCTTAGGCTACACCTTC
TRBV5-1,16,TRBD1,many,TRBJ1-1,CASSLQAQGVGTEAFF,TGCGCCAGCAGCCTTCAGGCGCAGGGGGTAGGGACTGAAGCTTTCTTT
TRBV5-1,16,-,many,TRBJ2-3,CASSLEGAGSTDTQYF,TGCGCCAGCAGCTTGGAAGGGGCGGGCAGCACAGATACGCAGTATTTT
TRBV7-2,17,-,-,TRBJ2-5,CASSFLGFLGLKETQYF,TGTGCCAGCAGCTTCTTGGGTTTTCTTGGACTTAAAGAGACCCAGTACTTC
TRBV6-1,14,-,many,TRBJ2-7,CASSRTVGAYEQYF,TGTGCCAGCAGTAGGACAGTGGGGGCCTACGAGCAGTACTTC
TRBV15,14,-,-,TRBJ2-7,CATSREGSYNEQYF,TGTGCCACCAGCAGAGAAGGGTCCTACAATGAGCAGTACTTC
TRBV18,15,-,many,TRBJ1-1,CASSPQRGQNTEAFF,TGTGCCAGCTCACCACAGAGGGGCCAAAACACTGAAGCTTTCTTT
TRBV6-2/TRBV6-3,17,-,-,TRBJ1-6,CASSYSAGGSYNSPLHF,TGTGCCAGCAGTTACTCGGCAGGAGGCTCCTATAATTCACCCCTCCACTTT
TRBV6-1,14,-,many,TRBJ1-1,CASRRGVPNTEAFF,TGTGCCAGCAGAAGGGGGGTCCCGAACACTGAAGCTTTCTTT
TRBV11-2,14,-,-,TRBJ2-7,CASRDPGSPYEQYF,TGTGCCAGCAGGGATCCGGGATCCCCCTACGAGCAGTACTTC
TRBV2,14,-,many,TRBJ1-5,CASSDSYSNQPQHF,TGTGCCAGCAGTGACAGTTATAGCAATCAGCCCCAGCATTTT
TRBV5-1,15,TRBD1,many,TRBJ2-4,CASSLDRGAKNIQYF,TGCGCCAGCAGCCTGGACAGGGGAGCCAAAAACATTCAGTACTTC
TRBV5-1,13,-,few,TRBJ2-5,CASNPDQQETQYF,TGCGCCAGCAACCCGGACCAGCAAGAGACCCAGTACTTC
TRBV9,16,-,-,TRBJ2-3,CASSVVGRAGSDTQYF,TGTGCCAGCAGCGTAGTGGGCCGTGCGGGTTCAGATACGCAGTATTTT
TRBV2,13,TRBD2,few,TRBJ2-3,CARRRGGNQPQYF,TGTGCCAGACGGCGGGGGGGCAATCAGCCCCAGTATTTT
TRBV28,19,TRBD2,few,TRBJ2-2,CASSLFRPNGGAGTGELFF,TGTGCCAGCAGTTTATTTCGCCCAAATGGGGGAGCGGGGACCGGGGAGCTGTTTTTT
TRBV20-1,17,TRBD2,few,TRBJ2-1,CSATGTSGSQSYNEQFF,TGCAGTGCTACCGGGACTAGCGGGAGCCAATCCTACAATGAGCAGTTCTTC
TRBV10-1,12,-,many,TRBJ2-1,CASSESGGKQFF,TGCGCCAGCAGTGAGTCCGGGGGAAAGCAGTTCTTC
TRBV12-3/TRBV12-4,14,TRBD2,many,TRBJ2-7,CASKGTSGSYEQYF,TGTGCCAGCAAAGGGACTAGCGGGTCCTACGAGCAGTACTTC
TRBV5-6,14,TRBD1,-,TRBJ1-4,CASSSTGGQEKLFF,TGTGCCAGCAGCTCCACAGGGGGCCAGGAAAAACTGTTTTTT
TRBV27,15,-,few,TRBJ1-5,CASSFLDRRGQPQHF,TGTGCCAGCAGTTTCCTAGATCGGCGGGGTCAGCCCCAGCATTTT
TRBV7-3,17,TRBD2,few,TRBJ2-1,CASSLLPLAGVIHEQFF,TGTGCCAGCAGCTTACTCCCACTAGCGGGAGTGATCCATGAGCAGTTCTTC
TRBV6-2/TRBV6-3,14,-,few,TRBJ2-1,CAGGVGTSYNEQFF,TGTGCCGGCGGTGTGGGTACTTCCTACAATGAGCAGTTCTTC
TRBV5-1,12,-,-,TRBJ1-2,CASSLTAKRYTF,TGCGCCAGCAGCTTAACCGCAAAGCGCTACACCTTC
TRBV20-1,16,TRBD2,-,TRBJ2-2,CSARIWSSGSTGELFF,TGCAGTGCTAGAATTTGGTCTAGCGGGAGCACCGGGGAGCTGTTTTTT
TRBV20-1,19,TRBD2,-,TRBJ2-5,CSAAGDENFSGGAQETQYF,TGCAGTGCGGCAGGGGACGAGAACTTTAGCGGGGGAGCCCAAGAGACCCAGTACTTC